The 25 T cell receptor beta chains presented below share a single source sample, sequenced in a study of control samples from healthy donors and cancer patients. The repertoire was sequenced with immunoSEQ multiplex PCR; TCRdb's copy has only in-frame clones and lacks some. The sample carries 150,000 to 200,000 clones, roughly 91% recorded once. Sequencing was carried out using blood. These receptors all stem from a young man in good health.

This clone was observed once. The V call is TRBV4-1, the J call TRBJ1-1; possible D gene TRBD1, 6 bases. V lost 4 bases to trimming and J lost 6 bases, with 21 bases between them. Per the germline V gene, CDR1 is MGHRA and CDR2 is YSYEKL. The CDR3 runs to 16 residues. This CDR3 reads CASSPSGGLLLSEAFF. CDR3 sequence (DNA): TGCGCCAGCAGCCCTTCGGGGGGGCTTCTTCTCTCTGAAGCTTTCTTT.

The genes are TRBV30 and TRBJ2-6, with D tentatively TRBD2 (5 bases). The V gene's germline CDR1 is GTSNPN and CDR2 SVGIG (reference sequence). The CDR3 length is 15 residues. V was shortened by 2 bases and J by 0 bases, with 8 bases between the two germline ends. CDR3 DNA sequence: TGTGCCTGGAGTCCCGGGATCTCTGGGGCCAACGTCCTGACTTTC. This translates into CAWSPGISGANVLTF.

The CDR3 here is CASSEGGHNQPQHF. Here the CDR3 DNA reads TGTGCCAGCAGTGAAGGGGGCCACAATCAGCCCCAGCATTTT. This sequence joins TRBV2 and TRBJ1-5, with a weak D call TRBD1 (5 bases). Trimming left V 1 base short and J 3 bases short, with 7 bases between. CDR1 and CDR2 from the germline V gene are SNHLY and FYNNEI. This CDR3 has 14 amino acids.

The chain carries TRBV11-1 and TRBJ2-7; no clear D. This CDR3 is built from 13 residues. Germline CDR1 is SGHAT and CDR2 is FQDESV (reference sequence). V shed 4 bases and J shed 0 bases, with 7 bases lying between them. CDR3 region: CASSYGYSYEQYF. DNA of the CDR3: TGTGCCAGCAGCTACGGATACTCCTACGAGCAGTACTTC.

Details on this clone: Other DNA sequences in this specimen translate into the identical CDR3. V gene TRBV20-1 combines with J gene TRBJ1-5; 7 nucleotides agree with TRBD1. CDR1 and CDR2 from the germline V gene are DFQATT and SNEGSKA (reference sequence). The length of the CDR3 is 14 residues. With V trimmed by 3 bases and J by 0 bases, 2 bases remained unmatched. The CDR3 is CSASTGVSNQPQHF. Written as DNA, the CDR3 is TGCAGTGCTAGTACAGGGGTTAGCAATCAGCCCCAGCATTTT.

The chain recombines TRBV30 with TRBJ2-3; no firm D call. Germline CDR1 is GTSNPN and CDR2 is SVGIG (reference sequence). This CDR3 region has 13 residues. V lost 3 bases to trimming and J lost 6 bases, with 13 bases between them. CDR3 amino acids: CAWSVGISDTQYF. The CDR3 DNA is TGTGCCTGGAGCGTGGGTATTTCGGATACGCAGTATTTT.

This clone has just one count. The CDR3 DNA sequence: TGTGCCAGCAGCGCAACAGGGACTCAAGAGACCCAGTACTTC. Its protein product is CASSATGTQETQYF. The chain uses TRBV9 and TRBJ2-5; D might be TRBD1 or TRBD2, each matching 6 bases. Germline loops: CDR1 SGDLS, CDR2 YYNGEE. CDR3 size: 14 residues. With 3 bases removed from V and 2 bases from J, the gap between germline ends came to 11 bases.

The V gene is TRBV27, the J gene TRBJ1-5; TRBD1 might be the D (5 bases). V dropped 5 bases and J dropped 2 bases, with 16 bases sitting between them. The CDR3 is 16 residues long. In germline, CDR1 is MNHEY, CDR2 SMNVEV (reference sequence). The CDR3 protein is CASSPYPGGRNQPQHF. CDR3 DNA sequence: TGTGCCAGCAGTCCCTACCCGGGGGGTCGCAATCAGCCCCAGCATTTT.

The V gene is TRBV2, the J gene TRBJ2-6; the D is unclear. V was trimmed by 4 bases and J by 1 base, leaving 2 bases between them. CDR1 and CDR2 from the germline V gene are SNHLY and FYNNEI. The CDR3 has 13 amino acids. The CDR3 DNA reads TGTGCCAGCAGTGTGTCTGGGGCCAACGTCCTGACTTTC. Its translation: CASSVSGANVLTF.

The rearrangement joins TRBV19 to TRBJ2-2; D is undetermined. Deletions cut 6 bases from V and 0 bases from J, with 8 bases between. The germline V gene has CDR1 LNHDA and CDR2 SQIVND (reference sequence). The CDR3 totals 14 residues. CDR3 in amino acids: CASRAAANTGELFF. DNA of the CDR3: TGTGCCAGTAGGGCGGCAGCGAACACCGGGGAGCTGTTTTTT.

The chain combines TRBV30 with TRBJ2-5, with 7 bases aligning to TRBD2. The CDR3 has 13 amino acids. Per germline, CDR1 GTSNPN and CDR2 SVGIG (reference sequence). With V trimmed by 2 bases and J by 5 bases, 5 bases remained unmatched. Here the CDR3 DNA reads TGTGCCTGGAGTTTAGGGAGGGTCGAGACCCAGTACTTC. It specifies CAWSLGRVETQYF.

V is TRBV28 and J is TRBJ2-2, with 7 bases that match TRBD1. Looked up from germline, CDR1 is MDHEN and CDR2 is SYDVKM. With V trimmed by 7 bases and J by 1 base, 9 bases remained unmatched. This CDR3 is built from 16 residues. Here the CDR3 DNA reads TGTGCCAGCACTTCACGAGACAGGGTGAACACCGGGGAGCTGTTTTTT. Its translation: CASTSRDRVNTGELFF.

This sequence joins TRBV10-1 and TRBJ2-3; D may match TRBD1 or TRBD2 (5 bases each). Germline loops: CDR1 WNHNN, CDR2 SYGVQD (reference sequence). This CDR3 region has 15 residues. V dropped 2 bases and J dropped 4 bases, with 13 bases sitting between them. The CDR3 bases are TGCGCCAGCAGTGAGGTCGGGGCCAGCGCAGATACGCAGTATTTT. Translation gives CASSEVGASADTQYF.

This clone appeared a single time. The rearrangement links TRBV6-5 to TRBJ1-2; no clear D gene. V was pared by 6 bases and J by 8 bases, with 13 bases between. The germline V gene encodes CDR1 MNHEY and CDR2 SVGAGI. The CDR3 is made up of 12 amino acids. The CDR3 region is CASSPGRAGYTF. Written as DNA, the CDR3 is TGTGCCAGCAGCCCGGGAAGAGCAGGCTACACCTTC.

The chain links TRBV5-1 to TRBJ1-1, with no clear D. The CDR3 extends over 13 amino acids. The V and J ends lost 5 bases and 0 bases respectively, with 8 bases between them. Germline V gives CDR1 SGHRS, CDR2 YFSETQ. The CDR3 sequence is CASRFTVNTEAFF. Here the CDR3 DNA reads TGCGCCAGCAGATTTACGGTGAACACTGAAGCTTTCTTT.

The gene calls are TRBV10-3 and TRBJ2-1; D tentatively reads TRBD1 or TRBD2 (6 bases each). From germline, CDR1 is ENHRY and CDR2 SYGVKD. The ends were cut back, 6 bases at V and 1 base at J, with 28 bases in the middle. The CDR3 loop spans 20 amino acids. CDR3 sequence: CAISPSLVRTRGASYNEQFF. In DNA form, the CDR3 reads TGTGCCATCAGCCCATCCTTAGTGCGAACGAGGGGGGCGTCCTACAATGAGCAGTTCTTC.

This chain connects TRBV2 to TRBJ2-3; maybe TRBD1 (6 bases). This CDR3 spans 16 amino acids. In germline, CDR1 is SNHLY, CDR2 FYNNEI. Trimming removed 6 bases from V and 2 bases from J, with 18 bases in between. CDR3: CASRLLGQTITDTQYF. Written as DNA, the CDR3 is TGTGCCAGCAGATTACTAGGACAGACAATCACAGATACGCAGTATTTT.

This chain connects TRBV6-2 or TRBV6-3 to TRBJ2-2, with 7 bases lining up with TRBD2. CDR3 length equals 16 residues. Trimming took 3 bases from V and 6 from J; bases not matched to a gene: 10. Germline V CDR1 and CDR2: MNHEY, SVGEGT. DNA for the CDR3: TGTGCCAGCAGTTATCCCGTTTTAGGGAGGGCCGGGGAGCTGTTTTTT. This translates into CASSYPVLGRAGELFF.

The CDR3 here is CAGNRVNEQFF. The DNA of the CDR3 is TGCGCCGGTAACAGGGTGAATGAGCAGTTCTTC. The J gene is TRBJ2-1, the V gene TRBV23-1; tentative D call: TRBD1 (6 bases). Being an ORF, TRBV23-1 has a function that is uncertain. With 11 bases removed from V and 7 bases from J, the gap between germline ends came to 12 bases. This CDR3 spans 11 amino acids.

CDR3 DNA: TGTGCCAGCAGTATCGGACAGGAGAACTACGAGCAGTACTTC. Amino acid sequence: CASSIGQENYEQYF. The chain recombines TRBV6-5 with TRBJ2-7, with TRBD1 identical over 7 bases. The CDR3 totals 14 residues. V was pared by 5 bases and J by 3 bases, with 7 bases of the junction left unmatched. Germline CDR1 and CDR2: MNHEY and SVGAGI.

V and J are TRBV27 and TRBJ2-7, with 7 bases fitting TRBD1. The germline CDR1 and CDR2 sequences are MNHEY and SMNVEV (reference sequence). The CDR3 is made up of 12 amino acids. The V and J ends lost 4 bases and 6 bases, in that order; junction bases with no gene match: 3. CDR3 protein: CASSSRGREQYF. DNA for the CDR3: TGTGCCAGCAGTTCTAGGGGGCGCGAGCAGTACTTC.

The rearrangement links TRBV9 to TRBJ1-1; possible D gene TRBD1, 6 bases. Germline CDR1 reads SGDLS; CDR2 reads YYNGEE. V lost 4 bases, J lost 0 bases, and 16 bases lay in between. This CDR3 region has 16 residues. The CDR3 spells CASSPPDSPMNTEAFF. The CDR3 DNA is TGTGCCAGCAGCCCCCCGGACAGTCCAATGAACACTGAAGCTTTCTTT.

The CDR3 here is CASSETGDYGYTF. The DNA for the CDR3 is TGTGCCAGCTCGGAAACAGGGGACTATGGCTACACCTTC. The chain has TRBV6-5 and TRBJ1-2, with 7 nucleotides matching TRBD1. CDR1 and CDR2 from the germline V gene are MNHEY and SVGAGI. After removal of 8 bases from V and 3 bases from J, the junction contained 6 bases not matched to a gene. This CDR3 has 13 residues.

The genes are TRBV5-1 and TRBJ1-3; D is unresolved. The CDR3 totals 14 residues. Looked up from germline, CDR1 is SGHRS and CDR2 is YFSETQ. The V gene lost 0 bases and the J gene lost 4 bases, with 8 bases spanning the gap. The CDR3, as DNA: TGCGCCAGCAGCTTGGCTACATCCGGAAACACCATATATTTT. It yields the protein CASSLATSGNTIYF. The complete variable domain, with remaining parts taken from reference TRBV5-1 and TRBJ1-3, reads KAGVTQTPRYLIKTRGQQVTLSCSPISGHRSVSWYQQTPGQGLQFLFEYFSETQRNKGNFPGRFSGRQFSNSRSEMNVSTLELGDSALYLCASSLATSGNTIYFGEGSWLTVV.

The chain combines TRBV4-2 with TRBJ2-6; tentatively, D is TRBD2 (5 bases). CDR3 length equals 18 residues. The V and J ends lost 1 base and 0 bases respectively, with 13 bases between them. Germline lookup yields CDR1 LGHNA and CDR2 YNFKEQ. The CDR3 is CASSQGETGSSGANVLTF. CDR3 in DNA: TGTGCCAGCAGCCAAGGAGAGACGGGGAGCTCTGGGGCCAACGTCCTGACTTTC.